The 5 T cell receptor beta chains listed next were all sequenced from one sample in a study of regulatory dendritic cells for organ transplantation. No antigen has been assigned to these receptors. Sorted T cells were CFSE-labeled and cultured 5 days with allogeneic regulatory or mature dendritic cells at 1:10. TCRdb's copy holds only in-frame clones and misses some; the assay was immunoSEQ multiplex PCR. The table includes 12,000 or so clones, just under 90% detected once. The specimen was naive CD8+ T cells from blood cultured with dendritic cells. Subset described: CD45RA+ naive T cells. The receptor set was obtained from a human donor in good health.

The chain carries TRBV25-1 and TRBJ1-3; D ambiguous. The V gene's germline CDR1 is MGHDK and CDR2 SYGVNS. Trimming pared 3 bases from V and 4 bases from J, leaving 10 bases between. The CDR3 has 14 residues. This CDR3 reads CASSEHLRGNTIYF. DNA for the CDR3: TGTGCCAGCAGTGAGCATTTGCGGGGAAACACCATATATTTT. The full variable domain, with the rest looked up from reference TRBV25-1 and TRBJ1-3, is EADIYQTPRYLVIGTGKKITLECSQTMGHDKMYWYQQDPGMELHLIHYSYGVNSTEKGDLSSESTVSRIRTEHFPLTLESARPSHTSQYLCASSEHLRGNTIYFGEGSWLTVV.

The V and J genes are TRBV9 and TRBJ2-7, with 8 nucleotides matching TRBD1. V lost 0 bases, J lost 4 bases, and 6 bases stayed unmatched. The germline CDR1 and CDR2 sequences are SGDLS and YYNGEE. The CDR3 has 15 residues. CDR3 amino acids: CASSVGQGSGYEQYF. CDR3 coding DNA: TGTGCCAGCAGCGTAGGACAGGGGTCTGGATACGAGCAGTACTTC.

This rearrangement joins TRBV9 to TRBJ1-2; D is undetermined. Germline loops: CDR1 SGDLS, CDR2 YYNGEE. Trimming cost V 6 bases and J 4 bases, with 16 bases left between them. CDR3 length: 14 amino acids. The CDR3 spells CASISGTAPYGYTF. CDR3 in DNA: TGTGCCAGCATTAGTGGCACAGCTCCCTATGGCTACACCTTC.

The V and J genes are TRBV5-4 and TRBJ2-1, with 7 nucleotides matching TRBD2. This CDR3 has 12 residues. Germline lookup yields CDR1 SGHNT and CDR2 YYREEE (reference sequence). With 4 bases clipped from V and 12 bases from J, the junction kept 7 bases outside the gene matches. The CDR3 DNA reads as TGTGCCAGCAGCCCGGGAGGTGGTGGGCAGTTCTTC. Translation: CASSPGGGGQFF.

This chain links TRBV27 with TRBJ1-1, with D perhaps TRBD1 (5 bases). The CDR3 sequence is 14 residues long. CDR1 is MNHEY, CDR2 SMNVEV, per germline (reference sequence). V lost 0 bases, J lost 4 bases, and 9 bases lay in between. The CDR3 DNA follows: TGTGCCAGCAGTTTATCACGGGGGGGCACTGAAGCTTTCTTT. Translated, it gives CASSLSRGGTEAFF.